These 27 T cell receptor beta chains originate from one sample sequenced in a study of blood T cell repertoires in COVID-19. Here immunoSEQ multiplex PCR was the method, and the copy in TCRdb shows in-frame clones only, minus some. This sample has 60,000 or so clones, with roughly 71% found just once. Sequencing input: peripheral blood. Source of these receptors: a woman aged 50 to 60 with active or convalescent COVID-19.

This chain links TRBV19 with TRBJ1-1, with D unclear. The V and J ends lost 1 base and 1 base respectively, with 10 bases between them. Germline lookup yields CDR1 LNHDA and CDR2 SQIVND (reference sequence). The CDR3 spans 15 residues. In nucleotides, the CDR3 is TGTGCCAGTAGTATAGCAAACAGTACGAACACTGAAGCTTTCTTT. Amino acids: CASSIANSTNTEAFF.

This chain links TRBV10-2 with TRBJ1-1; possible D gene TRBD1, 5 bases. V lost 2 bases to trimming and J lost 1 base, with 8 bases between them. CDR3 length equals 14 residues. Germline values: CDR1 WSHSY, CDR2 SAAADI. CDR3 loop: CASSERGPNTEAFF. The CDR3 DNA is TGCGCCAGCAGTGAGAGGGGCCCGAACACTGAAGCTTTCTTT.

The V gene is TRBV6-5, the J gene TRBJ2-2, with 10 bases that match TRBD2. Unmatched junction bases numbered 7, after V lost 7 bases and J lost 5 bases. Germline CDR1 is MNHEY and CDR2 is SVGAGI. This CDR3 has 15 amino acids. The CDR3 is CASNLAGGGTGELFF. Here the CDR3 DNA reads TGTGCCAGCAACTTAGCGGGAGGAGGTACCGGGGAGCTGTTTTTT.

This chain connects TRBV24-1 to TRBJ2-2, with 9 bases lining up with TRBD1. CDR3 size: 17 residues. The trim removed 1 base at V and 2 bases at J, leaving 4 bases unmatched. Germline lookup yields CDR1 KGHDR and CDR2 SFDVKD. CDR3 DNA: TGTGCCACCAGTGATTTCGGGACAGGGACCAACACCGGGGAGCTGTTTTTT. It encodes CATSDFGTGTNTGELFF.

The V gene is TRBV24-1, the J gene TRBJ2-3; TRBD1 agrees at 11 bases. The germline V gene encodes CDR1 KGHDR and CDR2 SFDVKD. The CDR3 is 14 amino acids. With 9 bases clipped from V and 6 bases from J, the junction kept 7 bases outside the gene matches. Here the CDR3 DNA reads TGTGCCACCTCCGAGGGGACAGGGGGGGATACGCAGTATTTT. Translation gives CATSEGTGGDTQYF.

The chain carries TRBV18 and TRBJ2-7; a possible D gene is TRBD1 (5 bases). The germline V and J ends were trimmed by 1 base and 6 bases, with 13 bases remaining between them. This CDR3 has 14 residues. Germline V gives CDR1 KGHSH, CDR2 LQKENI. The CDR3 region is CASSPRQGIGEQYF. The CDR3 DNA is TGTGCCAGCTCACCACGGCAGGGAATAGGCGAGCAGTACTTC.

The V call is TRBV2, the J call TRBJ2-1, with 10 positions matching TRBD1. With 6 bases clipped from V and 4 bases from J, the junction kept 12 bases outside the gene matches. CDR1 SNHLY and CDR2 FYNNEI come from the germline V gene. The CDR3 runs 17 residues. The CDR3 bases are TGTGCCAGCAGGCGAGAGGTGGGACAGGGGACTTACAATGAGCAGTTCTTC. It encodes CASRREVGQGTYNEQFF.

V usage is TRBV3-1 (or the pseudogene TRBV3-2) and J usage is TRBJ1-5; 8 bases are a match to TRBD1. After removal of 0 bases from V and 4 bases from J, the junction contained 8 bases not matched to a gene. Germline V gene sequence: CDR1 LGHDT, CDR2 YNNKEL (reference sequence). CDR3 size: 17 residues. CDR3 DNA: TGTGCCAGCAGCCAAGATGCTTGCACAGGGGGGAATCAGCCCCAGCATTTT. Protein: CASSQDACTGGNQPQHF.

This clone was recorded only once. The chain combines TRBV7-9 with TRBJ2-5, with 12 bases aligning to TRBD2. Per germline, CDR1 SEHNR and CDR2 FQNEAQ (reference sequence). This CDR3 is 15 amino acids long. V shed 3 bases, J shed 4 bases, and the junction held 3 bases outside the gene matches. The CDR3: CASSFLLAGGETQYF. CDR3 DNA sequence: TGTGCCAGCAGCTTTCTACTAGCGGGAGGAGAGACCCAGTACTTC.

This clone came up a few times. The gene calls are TRBV24-1 and TRBJ2-2; D possibly corresponds to TRBD1 (6 bases). Trimming pared 9 bases from V and 1 base from J, leaving 11 bases between. This CDR3 is 14 amino acids long. The germline V gene encodes CDR1 KGHDR and CDR2 SFDVKD. The CDR3, as DNA: TGTGCCACCCAAAAGACAGGGAACACCGGGGAGCTGTTTTTT. Amino acids: CATQKTGNTGELFF.

This clone occurred a few times. V is TRBV7-9 and J is TRBJ2-1, with a tentative D call TRBD2 (6 bases). V was pared by 5 bases and J by 3 bases, with 11 bases between. CDR1 and CDR2 from the germline V gene are SEHNR and FQNEAQ (reference sequence). The CDR3 extends over 14 amino acids. The CDR3 sequence: CASSAGLRYNEQFF. The CDR3 DNA reads TGTGCCAGCAGCGCGGGACTCCGCTACAATGAGCAGTTCTTC.

The chain links TRBV5-4 to TRBJ2-3, with 10 bases fitting TRBD2. Germline values: CDR1 SGHNT, CDR2 YYREEE (reference sequence). Unmatched junction bases numbered 8, after V lost 4 bases and J lost 6 bases. The CDR3 contains 15 residues. CDR3 residues: CASSPRLAGGDTQYF. The CDR3 nucleotides are TGTGCCAGCAGCCCCCGACTAGCGGGCGGTGATACGCAGTATTTT.

The chain employs TRBV5-1 and TRBJ2-3; D gene uncertain. V lost 0 bases, J lost 4 bases, and 9 bases lay in between. The CDR3 totals 14 residues. CDR1 and CDR2 (germline): SGHRS, YFSETQ. CDR3 protein: CASSLALGADTQYF. The CDR3 region has the DNA TGCGCCAGCAGCTTGGCGCTAGGAGCAGATACGCAGTATTTT.

This sequence joins TRBV6-1 and TRBJ2-5; D possibly corresponds to TRBD2 (6 bases). This CDR3 has 18 amino acids. Trimming removed 0 bases from V and 2 bases from J, with 19 bases in between. CDR1 and CDR2 from the germline V gene are MNHNS and SASEGT. The CDR3 loop is CASSEARGFSGAQETQYF. The CDR3 DNA reads TGTGCCAGCAGTGAAGCCCGGGGGTTCTCCGGGGCACAAGAGACCCAGTACTTC.

The chain has TRBV7-9 and TRBJ2-1, with D possibly being TRBD1 (5 bases). From germline, CDR1 is SEHNR and CDR2 FQNEAQ (reference sequence). CDR3 length: 16 amino acids. Trimming removed 1 base at V and 7 bases at J, with 17 bases between. The CDR3: CASSLGRVMAENEQFF. The CDR3 nucleotides read TGTGCCAGCAGCTTAGGCAGGGTGATGGCCGAAAATGAGCAGTTCTTC.

The CDR3 DNA reads as TGTGCCAGCAGCCAAGACTCTTCGAACACCGGGGAGCTGTTTTTT. It encodes CASSQDSSNTGELFF. This chain uses TRBV3-1 (or the pseudogene TRBV3-2) with TRBJ2-2, with D unresolved. This CDR3 is 15 amino acids long. V was pared by 0 bases and J by 0 bases, with 5 bases between. The germline CDR1 and CDR2 sequences are LGHDT and YNNKEL (reference sequence).

The chain joins TRBV3-1 (or the pseudogene TRBV3-2) to TRBJ2-5; 7 bases line up with TRBD1. V shed 4 bases, J shed 5 bases, and the junction held 10 bases outside the gene matches. The V gene's germline CDR1 is LGHDT and CDR2 YNNKEL (reference sequence). This CDR3 has 15 residues. The CDR3 sequence: CASSPQTGFRETQYF. The CDR3 nucleotides are TGTGCCAGCAGCCCACAGACAGGGTTTAGGGAGACCCAGTACTTC.

This chain links TRBV11-1 with TRBJ2-5; 10 nucleotides match TRBD2. Per the germline V gene, CDR1 is SGHAT and CDR2 is FQDESV (reference sequence). This CDR3 spans 14 amino acids. Trimming took 5 bases from V and 5 from J; bases not matched to a gene: 5. The CDR3 here is CASSVGTSDETQYF. The CDR3 coding sequence is TGTGCCAGCAGCGTCGGGACTAGCGACGAGACCCAGTACTTC.

V gene TRBV30 combines with J gene TRBJ2-1; D perhaps matches TRBD2 (6 bases). The CDR3 totals 13 residues. Germline CDR1 and CDR2: GTSNPN and SVGIG (reference sequence). V lost 3 bases to trimming and J lost 3 bases, with 9 bases between them. CDR3 DNA sequence: TGTGCCTGGAGACGGGGGAACTACAATGAGCAGTTCTTC. The encoded protein is CAWRRGNYNEQFF.

The sample holds a few counts of this clone. This CDR3 reads CASSQGHSLYEQYF. CDR3 nucleotide sequence: TGTGCCAGCTCCCAGGGACACTCGCTCTACGAGCAGTACTTC. The chain links TRBV18 to TRBJ2-7; tentatively, D is TRBD1 (6 bases). CDR1 and CDR2 (germline): KGHSH, LQKENI. This CDR3 has 14 residues. Trimming took 6 bases from V and 3 from J, leaving 15 bases between them.

The V and J genes are TRBV4-2 and TRBJ2-7, with 7 nucleotides matching TRBD1. Germline-derived CDR1 and CDR2 are LGHNA and YNFKEQ. With 4 bases clipped from V and 0 bases from J, the junction kept 6 bases outside the gene matches. The CDR3 is 15 amino acids. CDR3 residues: CASSRLRDSSYEQYF. The CDR3 region has the DNA TGTGCCAGCAGCCGGCTCCGGGACAGCTCCTACGAGCAGTACTTC.

This chain uses TRBV4-3 with TRBJ1-6, with D tentatively TRBD1 (5 bases). In germline, CDR1 is LGHNA, CDR2 YSLEER. Trimming shortened V by 5 bases and J by 7 bases, and 18 bases separated the two germline ends. The CDR3 covers 16 residues. The chain's CDR3 is CASSSRGRAGNSPLHF. In nucleotides, the CDR3 is TGCGCCAGCAGCTCCCGTGGAAGGGCAGGGAATTCACCCCTCCACTTT.

The chain is built from TRBV24-1 and TRBJ2-1, with TRBD2 matching over 8 bases. Germline CDR1 reads KGHDR; CDR2 reads SFDVKD. After removal of 9 bases from V and 3 bases from J, the junction contained 6 bases not matched to a gene. This CDR3 is built from 14 residues. CDR3 sequence: CATGISGNYNEQFF. DNA of the CDR3: TGTGCCACCGGCATTAGCGGGAACTACAATGAGCAGTTCTTC.

This clone was recorded only once. The chain is built from TRBV7-9 and TRBJ2-5; maybe TRBD2 (6 bases). The CDR3 is 16 residues long. Germline CDR1 SEHNR, CDR2 FQNEAQ (reference sequence). V was trimmed by 5 bases and J by 3 bases, leaving 19 bases between them. CDR3 sequence reads: CASSPKEGDRKETQYF. CDR3 DNA sequence: TGTGCCAGCAGCCCGAAGGAGGGAGACAGAAAAGAGACCCAGTACTTC.

This clone was observed a single time. V and J are TRBV4-2 and TRBJ1-2; 7 bases map to TRBD1. Trimming cost V 8 bases and J 4 bases; bases outside gene matches: 7. Looked up from germline, CDR1 is LGHNA and CDR2 is YNFKEQ. This CDR3 comprises 13 residues. The CDR3 DNA follows: TGTGCCAGCTCCCAGCAGGGGGGCTATGGCTACACCTTC. It encodes CASSQQGGYGYTF.

V gene TRBV30 combines with J gene TRBJ1-5, with TRBD1 identical over 7 bases. The ends lost 0 bases at V and 6 bases at J; junction bases unmatched: 2. The germline gives CDR1 GTSNPN, CDR2 SVGIG (reference sequence). CDR3 length: 13 residues. CDR3 amino acids: CAWSVQGSQPQHF. The CDR3 DNA follows: TGTGCCTGGAGTGTACAGGGGAGTCAGCCCCAGCATTTT.

The genes are TRBV5-4 and TRBJ1-2, with 9 nucleotides matching TRBD1. This CDR3 contains 15 residues. CDR1 and CDR2 from the germline V gene are SGHNT and YYREEE (reference sequence). After removal of 4 bases from V and 7 bases from J, the junction contained 11 bases not matched to a gene. The chain's CDR3 is CASSLGTGLLGGYTF. CDR3 bases: TGTGCCAGCAGCCTCGGGACAGGGCTTCTTGGTGGCTACACCTTC.